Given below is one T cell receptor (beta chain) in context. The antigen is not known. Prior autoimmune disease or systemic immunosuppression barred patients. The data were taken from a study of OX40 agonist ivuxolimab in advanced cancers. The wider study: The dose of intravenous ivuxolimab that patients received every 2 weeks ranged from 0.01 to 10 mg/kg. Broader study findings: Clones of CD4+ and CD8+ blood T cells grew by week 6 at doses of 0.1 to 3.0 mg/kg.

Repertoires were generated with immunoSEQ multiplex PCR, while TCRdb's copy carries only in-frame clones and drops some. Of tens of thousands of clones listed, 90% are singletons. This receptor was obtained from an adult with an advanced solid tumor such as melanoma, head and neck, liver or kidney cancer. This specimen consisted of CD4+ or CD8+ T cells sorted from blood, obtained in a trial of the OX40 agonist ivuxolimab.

CDR3 loop: CASSSPTGAGGANVLTF. In DNA, the CDR3 is TGTGCCAGCAGCTCCCCGACAGGGGCGGGGGGGGCCAACGTCCTGACTTTC. The chain carries TRBV5-6 and TRBJ2-6, with 8 bases that match TRBD1. The CDR3 is 17 residues long. V shed 3 bases, J shed 4 bases, and the junction held 9 bases outside the gene matches. The germline gives CDR1 SGHDT, CDR2 YYEEEE.